This T cell receptor beta chain appears in the sequencing data of a study of shared clonotypes between healthy human individuals. General observations from the study: Expectations were that clonotype sharing among donors would be affected by sequencing depth. Sampling included only blood; tissue repertoires likely differ.

On this clone itself: Its antigen is not known.

The assay was run at deep level. TCRdb keeps only in-frame clones here, not all; method: immunoSEQ multiplex PCR. The table has over a million clones, approximately 72% seen once. The V and J ends lost 4 bases and 7 bases, in that order; junction bases with no gene match: 7. The CDR3 length is 16 residues. CDR1 and CDR2 (germline): SGHDN, FVKESK. The sequence derives from a man aged 18 to 35 in good health. What was sequenced was memory CD4+ T cells sorted from blood. Subset indicated: CD45RA-negative fraction. The chain has TRBV14 and TRBJ2-1; 13 bases line up with TRBD2. Here the CDR3 DNA reads TGTGCCAGCAGCCGTCTACTAGCGGGGGGGCCGAATGAGCAGTTCTTC. Amino acid sequence: CASSRLLAGGPNEQFF.